This is a list of T cell receptor beta chains from one sample in a study of blood T cell repertoires in COVID-19. The assay was immunoSEQ multiplex PCR, and TCRdb's table has in-frame clones only and misses some. The sample includes approximately 94,000 clones, 84% of them seen just once. The material sequenced was peripheral blood. All receptors derive from a human donor in a cohort sampled during active COVID-19. Both conserved end residues are part of each CDR3.

j_call | v_call | cdr3_aa
TRBJ1-1 | TRBV29-1 | CSLRKTGRGLNTEAFF
TRBJ1-3 | TRBV9 | CASSEEGTVSGNTIYF
TRBJ1-5 | TRBV6-5 | CASSRQGRNQPQHF
TRBJ2-2 | TRBV27 | CASSLLMESPTGELFF
TRBJ2-3 | TRBV4-1 | CASSHSGLAGGPDTQYF
TRBJ1-1 | TRBV5-1 | CASSRDTEAFF
TRBJ2-5 | TRBV12-3/TRBV12-4 | CASSGWEETQYF
TRBJ1-4 | TRBV6-5 | CASSPGLTTNEKLFF
TRBJ2-1 | TRBV28 | CASSFLRGEQFF
TRBJ1-3 | TRBV7-2 | CASSLVPQGALGNTIYF
TRBJ2-7 | TRBV27 | CASRRGPPPLEQYF
TRBJ1-3 | TRBV12-5 | CASGLVVDRGGNTIYF
TRBJ2-5 | TRBV6-5 | CASRRDSEGTQYF
TRBJ2-2 | TRBV19 | CASSPGLGTGELFF
TRBJ1-1 | TRBV23-1 | CASSQSRRGNTEAFF
TRBJ2-2 | TRBV15 | CATSRATGELFF
TRBJ2-2 | TRBV6-4 | CASSAGSFSTGELFF
TRBJ1-1 | TRBV6-2/TRBV6-3 | CASSSQGMNTEAFF
TRBJ1-2 | TRBV5-8 | CASSPWTVDYGYTF
TRBJ2-3 | TRBV4-1 | CASSQGLAGTDTQYF
TRBJ2-3 | TRBV3-1/TRBV3-2 | CASSYQPQTAQYF
TRBJ2-7 | TRBV15 | CATSRKIQGYEQYF
TRBJ1-2 | TRBV5-1 | CASSLLASGTERGYTF
TRBJ1-2 | TRBV20-1 | CSTAGNKGYTF
TRBJ2-7 | TRBV5-6 | CASSPTGTRRANEQYF
TRBJ2-7 | TRBV7-2 | CASSYGLAGVYEQYF
TRBJ1-1 | TRBV2 | CASVRGQGNRAFF
TRBJ2-5 | TRBV2 | CASSEIGMETQYF
TRBJ1-2 | TRBV6-5 | CASRRSGETYGYTF
TRBJ2-3 | TRBV7-6 | CASSRGTGGSTDTQYF
TRBJ2-1 | TRBV12-5 | CASGVSGTGGYDEQFF
TRBJ2-5 | TRBV20-1 | CSLNRETQYF
TRBJ2-5 | TRBV23-1 | CASRFLETQYF
TRBJ2-2 | TRBV24-1 | CATSGLLTTGELFF
TRBJ1-1 | TRBV18 | CASSPGAPRGNTEAFF
TRBJ2-7 | TRBV11-3 | CASSPPGTGDEQYF
TRBJ1-6 | TRBV2 | CASKTGQGGNSPLHF
TRBJ1-1 | TRBV6-5 | CASKPGQKGTEAFF
TRBJ1-4 | TRBV10-3 | CAISAGTGGNEKLFF
TRBJ1-2 | TRBV10-3 | CAIKRTGGDYGYTF
TRBJ2-3 | TRBV18 | CASSRFAPKAASLADTQYF
TRBJ2-5 | TRBV6-6 | CASGAVQETQYF
TRBJ1-5 | TRBV3-1/TRBV3-2 | CASSQASRGSISNQPQHF
TRBJ1-2 | TRBV3-1/TRBV3-2 | CASSHRDRADYGYTF
TRBJ2-7 | TRBV19 | CASSITRQSSYEQYF
TRBJ2-1 | TRBV6-5 | CASGLTSGGYNEQFF
TRBJ2-7 | TRBV28 | CASATGPYYEQYF
TRBJ2-5 | TRBV3-1/TRBV3-2 | CASSWDRGIGTQYF
TRBJ2-7 | TRBV15 | CATSRDAGASYEQYF
TRBJ2-1 | TRBV3-1/TRBV3-2 | CASSQVRQGRSLYNEQFF
TRBJ2-7 | TRBV15 | CATSRGQGAYEQYF
TRBJ2-1 | TRBV2 | CASTLLAGGPNEQFF
TRBJ2-7 | TRBV10-1 | CASSPDRASYEQYF
TRBJ1-1 | TRBV5-6 | CASSLRGAIRTEAFF
TRBJ2-7 | TRBV5-8 | CASSSIQGLLHEQYF
TRBJ1-6 | TRBV10-3 | CAIRTGVGSPLHF
TRBJ1-1 | TRBV27 | CASSFRENTEAFF
TRBJ1-5 | TRBV6-5 | CASRGRGDQPQHF
TRBJ1-5 | TRBV2 | CASSEQSNVQGPQHF